This TCR beta chain appears in the sequencing data of a study of shared clonotypes between healthy human individuals. On the study more broadly: A couple of women and three men aged 18 to 49 served as donors. Study-wide findings and caveats: Sharing across four donors was highest in naive CD4 (around 5%) and lowest in memory CD8 (roughly 0.4%). Naive subsets tended to show greater estimated richness than memory subsets. Measured sharing among donors was expected to vary with sequencing depth.

Of note for this clone: Its matching antigen is unknown.

Only CD45RO-negative cells positively selected for CCR7 counted as naive CD8 cells, so terminally differentiated effector memory CD45RA+ cells were excluded. Germline CDR1 reads WNHNN; CDR2 reads SYGVQD (reference sequence). Trimming removed 6 bases from V and 10 bases from J, with 15 bases in between. This CDR3 comprises 12 residues. The protocol was immunoSEQ multiplex PCR, while the TCRdb copy is restricted to in-frame clones and leaves out a portion. The table lists over 750,000 clones, 90% to 97% of them singletons. The chain carries TRBV10-1 and TRBJ1-1; TRBD1 is a possible D gene (5 bases). Material: naive CD8+ T cells sorted from blood. The TCR was taken from a man aged 25-45 years in good health. The CDR3 region has the DNA TGCGCCAGCAGCACCGGGGGGGGACGAGCTTTCTTT. Its protein product is CASSTGGGRAFF.